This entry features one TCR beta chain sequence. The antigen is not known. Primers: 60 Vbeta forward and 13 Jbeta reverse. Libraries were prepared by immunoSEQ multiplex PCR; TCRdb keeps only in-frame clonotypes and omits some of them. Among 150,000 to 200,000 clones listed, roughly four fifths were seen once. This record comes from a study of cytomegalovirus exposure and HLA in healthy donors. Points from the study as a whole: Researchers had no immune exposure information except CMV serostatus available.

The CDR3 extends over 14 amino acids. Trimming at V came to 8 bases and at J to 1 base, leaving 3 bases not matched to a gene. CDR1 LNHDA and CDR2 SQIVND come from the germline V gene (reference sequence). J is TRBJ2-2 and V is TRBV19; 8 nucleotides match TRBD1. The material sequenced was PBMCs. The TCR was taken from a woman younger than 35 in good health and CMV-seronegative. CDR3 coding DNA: TGTGCCAGTGAGACAGGGGTGAACACCGGGGAGCTGTTTTTT. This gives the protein CASETGVNTGELFF.